This TCR beta chain was captured by sequencing in a study of cytomegalovirus exposure and HLA in healthy donors. Profiled with immunoSEQ multiplex PCR; TCRdb holds only in-frame clones, not every one. The repertoire holds 150,000 to 200,000 clones, roughly 90% seen once, with about 2.2% in the top ten. CDR1 is MNHNS and CDR2 is SASEGT in the germline V gene. The V gene end was trimmed by 4 bases and the J gene end by 3 bases; junction bases not matched to a gene: 2. This CDR3 spans 13 amino acids. V gene TRBV6-1 combines with J gene TRBJ1-1, with 7 positions matching TRBD1. Sequenced input: PBMCs. The clonotype originates from a young woman in good health and CMV-seronegative. CDR3 protein: CASSGGTDTEAFF. The CDR3, as DNA: TGTGCCAGCAGTGGGGGGACAGACACTGAAGCTTTCTTT.